The present T cell receptor beta chain was sequenced within a study of T cells in Graves' hyperthyroidism and ophthalmopathy. This clonotype was seen repeatedly, ten times or more. Authors of the study amplified TCR beta CDR3 regions from RNA transcripts. With the HTBI primer set, the TCR CDR3 went through a first round of RT-PCR. MiXCR was run by TCRdb on the multiplex PCR reads, yielding one entry per CDR3 protein. The table has 600,000 to 800,000 distinct CDR3 sequences, 35% seen once; the top ten hold roughly 30%. CDR1 ENHRY and CDR2 SYGVKD come from the germline V gene. The J segment lost 6 bases and the V segment lost 7 bases, leaving 6 bases of the junction unmatched. The CDR3 has 13 residues.

Sample: blood. V and J are TRBV10-3 and TRBJ2-7; 10 bases fit TRBD1. This clonotype was sampled from a woman aged 40 to 50 with Graves' hyperthyroidism. The CDR3 nucleotides read TGTGCCATCACTCTGACAGGGGGCCGCGAGCAGTACTTC. The encoded protein is CAITLTGGREQYF.